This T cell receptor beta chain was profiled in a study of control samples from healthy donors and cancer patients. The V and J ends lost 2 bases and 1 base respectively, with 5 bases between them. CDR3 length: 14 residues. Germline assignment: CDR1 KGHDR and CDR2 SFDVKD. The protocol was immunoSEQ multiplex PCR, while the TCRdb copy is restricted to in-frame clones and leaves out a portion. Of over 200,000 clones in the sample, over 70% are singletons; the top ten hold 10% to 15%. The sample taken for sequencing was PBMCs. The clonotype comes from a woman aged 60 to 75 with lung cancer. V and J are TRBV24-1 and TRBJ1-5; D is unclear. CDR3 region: CATSDSVSNQPQHF. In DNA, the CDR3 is TGTGCCACCAGTGATTCGGTGAGCAATCAGCCCCAGCATTTT.